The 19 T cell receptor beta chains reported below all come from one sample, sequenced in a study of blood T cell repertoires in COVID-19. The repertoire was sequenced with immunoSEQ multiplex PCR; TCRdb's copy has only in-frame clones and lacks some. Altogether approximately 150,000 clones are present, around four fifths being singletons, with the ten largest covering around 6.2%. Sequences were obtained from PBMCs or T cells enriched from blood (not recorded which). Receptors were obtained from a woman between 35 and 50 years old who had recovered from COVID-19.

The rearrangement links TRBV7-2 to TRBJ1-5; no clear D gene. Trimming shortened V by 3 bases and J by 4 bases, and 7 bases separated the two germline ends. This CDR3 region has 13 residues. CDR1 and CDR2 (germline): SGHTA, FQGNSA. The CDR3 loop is CASSLFRNQPQHF. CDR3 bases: TGTGCCAGCAGCTTGTTTCGTAATCAGCCCCAGCATTTT.

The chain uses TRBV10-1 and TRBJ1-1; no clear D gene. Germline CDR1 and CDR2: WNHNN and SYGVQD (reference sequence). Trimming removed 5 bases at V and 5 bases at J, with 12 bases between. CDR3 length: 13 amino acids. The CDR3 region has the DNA TGCGCCAGCAGTTTATTCAGTGATACTGAAGCTTTCTTT. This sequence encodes CASSLFSDTEAFF.

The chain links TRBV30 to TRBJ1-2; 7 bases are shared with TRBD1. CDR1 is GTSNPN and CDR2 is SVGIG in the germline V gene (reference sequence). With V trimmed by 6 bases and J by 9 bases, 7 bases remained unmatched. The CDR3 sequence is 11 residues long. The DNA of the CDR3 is TGTGCCTGTCGACAGGGTTTGAGCTACACCTTC. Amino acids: CACRQGLSYTF.

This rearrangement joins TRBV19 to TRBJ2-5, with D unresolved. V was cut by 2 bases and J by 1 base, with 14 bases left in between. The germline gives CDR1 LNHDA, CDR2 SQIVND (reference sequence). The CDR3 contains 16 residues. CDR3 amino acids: CASSIRLVSGQETQYF. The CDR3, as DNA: TGTGCCAGTAGTATAAGGCTCGTTTCGGGCCAAGAGACCCAGTACTTC.

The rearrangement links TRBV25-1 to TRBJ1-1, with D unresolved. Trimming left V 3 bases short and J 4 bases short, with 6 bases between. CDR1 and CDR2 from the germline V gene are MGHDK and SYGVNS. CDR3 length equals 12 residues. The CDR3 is CASSDYSTEAFF. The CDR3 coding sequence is TGTGCCAGCAGTGATTACAGCACTGAAGCTTTCTTT. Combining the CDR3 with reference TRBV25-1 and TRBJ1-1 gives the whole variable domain EADIYQTPRYLVIGTGKKITLECSQTMGHDKMYWYQQDPGMELHLIHYSYGVNSTEKGDLSSESTVSRIRTEHFPLTLESARPSHTSQYLCASSDYSTEAFFGQGTRLTVV.

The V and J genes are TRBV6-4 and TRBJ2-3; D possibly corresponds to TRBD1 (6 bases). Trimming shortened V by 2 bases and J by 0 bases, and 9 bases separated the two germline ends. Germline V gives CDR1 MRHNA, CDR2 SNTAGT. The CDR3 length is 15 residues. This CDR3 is CASSDGGSSTDTQYF. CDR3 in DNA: TGTGCCAGCAGTGACGGGGGCAGCAGCACAGATACGCAGTATTTT.

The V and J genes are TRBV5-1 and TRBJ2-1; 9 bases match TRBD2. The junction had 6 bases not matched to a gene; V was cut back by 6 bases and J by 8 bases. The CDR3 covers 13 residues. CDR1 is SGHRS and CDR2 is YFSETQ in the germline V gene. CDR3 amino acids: CASIGTSPDEQFF. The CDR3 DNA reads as TGCGCCAGCATAGGGACTAGCCCTGATGAGCAGTTCTTC.

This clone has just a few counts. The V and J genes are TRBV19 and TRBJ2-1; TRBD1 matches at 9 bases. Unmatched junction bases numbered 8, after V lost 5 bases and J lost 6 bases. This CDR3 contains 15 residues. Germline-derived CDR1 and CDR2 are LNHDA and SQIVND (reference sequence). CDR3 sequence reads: CASSPTQGAFNEQFF. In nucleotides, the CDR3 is TGTGCCAGTAGTCCCACACAGGGGGCGTTCAATGAGCAGTTCTTC.

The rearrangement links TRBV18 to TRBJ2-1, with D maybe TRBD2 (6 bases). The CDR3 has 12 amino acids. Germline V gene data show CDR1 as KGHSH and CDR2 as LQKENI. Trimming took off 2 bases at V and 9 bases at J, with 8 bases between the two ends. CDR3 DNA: TGTGCCAGCTCACCAACGGGAGTTGAGCAGTTCTTC. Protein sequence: CASSPTGVEQFF. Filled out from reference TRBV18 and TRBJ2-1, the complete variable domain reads NAGVMQNPRHLVRRRGQEARLRCSPMKGHSHVYWYRQLPEEGLKFMVYLQKENIIDESGMPKERFSAEFPKEGPSILRIQQVVRGDSAAYFCASSPTGVEQFFGPGTRLTVL.

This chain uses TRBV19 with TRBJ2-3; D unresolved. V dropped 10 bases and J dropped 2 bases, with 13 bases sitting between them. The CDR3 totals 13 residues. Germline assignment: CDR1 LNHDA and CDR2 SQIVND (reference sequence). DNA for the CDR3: TGTGCCACCGGTCAGGCAATCACAGATACGCAGTATTTT. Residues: CATGQAITDTQYF.

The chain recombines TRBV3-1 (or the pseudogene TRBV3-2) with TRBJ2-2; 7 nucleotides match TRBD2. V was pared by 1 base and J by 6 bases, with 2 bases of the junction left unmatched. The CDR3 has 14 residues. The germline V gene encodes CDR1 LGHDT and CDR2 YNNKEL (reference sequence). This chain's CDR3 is CASSQVGGPGELFF. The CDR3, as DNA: TGTGCCAGCAGCCAAGTGGGAGGGCCCGGGGAGCTGTTTTTT.

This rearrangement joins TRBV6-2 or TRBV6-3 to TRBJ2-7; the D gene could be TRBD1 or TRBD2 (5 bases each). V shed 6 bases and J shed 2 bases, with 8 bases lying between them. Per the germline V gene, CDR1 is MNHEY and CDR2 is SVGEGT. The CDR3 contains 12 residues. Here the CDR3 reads CASSREPYEQYF. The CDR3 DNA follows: TGTGCCAGCAGCAGGGAGCCCTACGAGCAGTACTTC.

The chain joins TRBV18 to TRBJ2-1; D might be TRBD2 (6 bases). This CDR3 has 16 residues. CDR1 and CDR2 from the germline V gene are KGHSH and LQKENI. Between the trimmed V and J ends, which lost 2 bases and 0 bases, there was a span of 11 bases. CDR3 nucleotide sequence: TGTGCCAGCTCACCAGGGGGGTCGAGCTCCTACAATGAGCAGTTCTTC. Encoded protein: CASSPGGSSSYNEQFF.

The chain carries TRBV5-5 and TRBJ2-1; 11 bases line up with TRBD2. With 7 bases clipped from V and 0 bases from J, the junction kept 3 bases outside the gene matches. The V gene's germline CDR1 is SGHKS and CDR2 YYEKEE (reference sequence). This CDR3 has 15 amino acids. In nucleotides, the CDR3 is TGTGCCAGCGCTAGCGGGGGGAGCTCCTACAATGAGCAGTTCTTC. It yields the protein CASASGGSSYNEQFF. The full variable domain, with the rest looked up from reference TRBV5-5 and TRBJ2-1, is DAGVTQSPTHLIKTRGQQVTLRCSPISGHKSVSWYQQVLGQGPQFIFQYYEKEERGRGNFPDRFSARQFPNYSSELNVNALLLGDSALYLCASASGGSSYNEQFFGPGTRLTVL.

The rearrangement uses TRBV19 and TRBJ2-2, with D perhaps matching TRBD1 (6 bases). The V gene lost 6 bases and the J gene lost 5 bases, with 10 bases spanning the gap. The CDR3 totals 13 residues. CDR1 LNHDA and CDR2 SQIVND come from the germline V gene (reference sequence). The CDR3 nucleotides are TGTGCCAGTAGCCAAGACAGGACCGGGGAGCTGTTTTTT. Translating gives CASSQDRTGELFF.

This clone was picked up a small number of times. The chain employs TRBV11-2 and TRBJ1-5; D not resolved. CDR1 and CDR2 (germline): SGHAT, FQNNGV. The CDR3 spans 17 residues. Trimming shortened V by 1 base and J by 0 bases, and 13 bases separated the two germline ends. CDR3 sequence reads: CASSLGLGGYSNQPQHF. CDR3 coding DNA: TGTGCCAGCAGCTTAGGGTTGGGAGGGTATAGCAATCAGCCCCAGCATTTT. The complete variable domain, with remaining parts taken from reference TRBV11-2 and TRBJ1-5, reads EAGVAQSPRYKIIEKRQSVAFWCNPISGHATLYWYQQILGQGPKLLIQFQNNGVVDDSQLPKDRFSAERLKGVDSTLKIQPAKLEDSAVYLCASSLGLGGYSNQPQHFGDGTRLSIL.

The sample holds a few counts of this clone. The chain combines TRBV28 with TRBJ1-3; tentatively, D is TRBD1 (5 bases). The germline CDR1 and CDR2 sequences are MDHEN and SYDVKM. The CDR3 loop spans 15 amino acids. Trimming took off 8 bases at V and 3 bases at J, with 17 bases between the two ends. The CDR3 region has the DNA TGTGCCAGCTCCACCTTAGCAGGGTTTGGAAACACCATATATTTT. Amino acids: CASSTLAGFGNTIYF.

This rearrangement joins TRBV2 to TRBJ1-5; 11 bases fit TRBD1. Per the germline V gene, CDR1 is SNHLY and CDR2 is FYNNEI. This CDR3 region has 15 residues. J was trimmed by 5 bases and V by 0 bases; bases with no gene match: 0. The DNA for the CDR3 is TGTGCCAGCAGTGAAGCGGGACAGGGGGATCAGCCCCAGCATTTT. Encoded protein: CASSEAGQGDQPQHF.

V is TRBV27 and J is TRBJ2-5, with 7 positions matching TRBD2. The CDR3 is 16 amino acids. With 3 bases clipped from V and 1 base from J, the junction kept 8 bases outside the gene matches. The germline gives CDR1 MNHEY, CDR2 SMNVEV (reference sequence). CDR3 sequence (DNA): TGTGCCAGCAGTTTGGGGCTAGCGGCCGTCCAAGAGACCCAGTACTTC. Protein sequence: CASSLGLAAVQETQYF.